The 21 T cell receptor beta chains in this list originate from one sample, sequenced in a study of CD8 T cells in ankylosing spondylitis. Study-wide results and caveats: Seemingly characteristic of ankylosing spondylitis blood was a TCR beta motif consisting of eight highly homologous variants.

Which antigens these TCRs recognize remains unknown. TCRdb fed the 5' RACE reads into MiXCR, producing one record per CDR3 protein. The sample consists of around 130,000 distinct CDR3 sequences, 15% to 20% of them appearing once. Sequenced input: blood, either unsorted or a sorted T cell fraction (not recorded which). Source of these receptors: a male donor with ankylosing spondylitis.

This clonotype was picked up a small number of times. The V and J genes are TRBV9 and TRBJ2-7; TRBD2 might be the D (5 bases). The CDR3 sequence is 13 residues long. Germline loops: CDR1 SGDLS, CDR2 YYNGEE. The V and J ends lost 3 bases and 1 base respectively, with 8 bases between them. As DNA, the CDR3 is TGTGCCAGCAGCGGGACTCCTTCCTACGAGCAGTACTTC. This gives the protein CASSGTPSYEQYF. The full variable domain, in which reference TRBV9 and TRBJ2-7 provide the parts outside the CDR3, is DSGVTQTPKHLITATGQRVTLRCSPRSGDLSVYWYQQSLDQGLQFLIQYYNGEERAKGNILERFSAQQFPDLHSELNLSSLELGDSALYFCASSGTPSYEQYFGPGTRLTVT.

The chain employs TRBV27 and TRBJ2-1; possibly TRBD1 for D (6 bases). This CDR3 has 15 amino acids. The ends were cut back, 2 bases at V and 3 bases at J, with 11 bases in the middle. Germline CDR1 reads MNHEY; CDR2 reads SMNVEV (reference sequence). CDR3 nucleotides: TGTGCCAGCAGTTTAGGGGGCATAGGCTACAATGAGCAGTTCTTC. Its translation: CASSLGGIGYNEQFF.

V gene TRBV11-2 combines with J gene TRBJ2-1, with D hard to call. CDR1 is SGHAT, CDR2 FQNNGV, per germline. The V end was cut by 2 bases, the J end by 2 bases, with 19 bases between. This CDR3 has 18 amino acids. The CDR3 nucleotides read TGTGCCAGCAGCTTACTCGCCAGACCTACAAATCCCTACAATGAGCAGTTCTTC. This translates into CASSLLARPTNPYNEQFF.

This clonotype has ten or more counts. The chain has TRBV6-2 or TRBV6-3 and TRBJ1-5, with D possibly matching TRBD1 (6 bases). Germline CDR1 is MNHEY and CDR2 is SVGEGT. V was shortened by 6 bases and J by 6 bases, with 12 bases between the two germline ends. This CDR3 is built from 13 residues. The CDR3: CASRLGGFQPQHF. The CDR3 region has the DNA TGTGCCAGCAGGCTAGGGGGGTTTCAGCCCCAGCATTTT.

The genes are TRBV7-9 and TRBJ2-7, with 7 bases that match TRBD1. V was pared by 5 bases and J by 3 bases, with 4 bases of the junction left unmatched. Per germline, CDR1 SEHNR and CDR2 FQNEAQ (reference sequence). The CDR3 extends over 13 amino acids. The CDR3 region is CASSPTGVYEQYF. CDR3 nucleotides: TGTGCCAGCAGCCCTACAGGGGTCTACGAGCAGTACTTC.

The genes are TRBV3-1 and TRBJ2-5; D may be TRBD2 (5 bases). V lost 1 base and J 7 bases, leaving 19 bases between the germline ends. CDR3 length: 16 residues. Germline-derived CDR1 and CDR2 are LGHDT and YNNKEL (reference sequence). The CDR3 DNA sequence: TGTGCCAGCAGCCAAGTAGGTACCGCAGGACGGGGGACCCAGTACTTC. It yields the protein CASSQVGTAGRGTQYF.

This clonotype showed up just a few times. J is TRBJ2-1 and V is TRBV7-6; 8 bases are a match to TRBD2. The CDR3 consists of 15 residues. Germline V lookup: CDR1 SGHVS, CDR2 FNYEAQ. V lost 5 bases and J lost 9; bases outside the gene matches: 12. Written as DNA, the CDR3 is TGTGCCAGCAGCATAAGCGGGAGTCGGGTGGTTGAGCAGTTCTTC. Translating gives CASSISGSRVVEQFF.

The chain combines TRBV27 with TRBJ1-1; TRBD1 is a possible D gene (6 bases). The germline gives CDR1 MNHEY, CDR2 SMNVEV (reference sequence). This CDR3 region has 16 residues. Trimming removed 0 bases from V and 2 bases from J, with 13 bases in between. Written as DNA, the CDR3 is TGTGCCAGCAGTTTATCGGGGGGGCAGTTTAACACTGAAGCTTTCTTT. Translating gives CASSLSGGQFNTEAFF.

In its sample, this clonotype was seen a few times. V and J are TRBV15 and TRBJ2-2; D gene ambiguous. Per germline, CDR1 LNHNV and CDR2 YYDKDF (reference sequence). The CDR3 totals 14 residues. V lost 1 base and J lost 2, with 5 bases in between. CDR3 DNA: TGTGCCACCAGCAGAGGGGATAACACCGGGGAGCTGTTTTTT. This translates into CATSRGDNTGELFF.

This clonotype was seen a few times. The V and J genes are TRBV15 and TRBJ2-2; D assignment may be TRBD1 or TRBD2 (5 bases each). The germline gives CDR1 LNHNV, CDR2 YYDKDF (reference sequence). This CDR3 has 14 residues. Trimming shortened V by 5 bases and J by 6 bases, and 13 bases separated the two germline ends. The CDR3 DNA is TGTGCCACCAGCCTTGGAACGGGGCCCGGGGAGCTGTTTTTT. Its translation: CATSLGTGPGELFF.

V usage is TRBV7-2 and J usage is TRBJ2-7, with D unclear. The CDR3 runs 14 residues. Germline CDR1 reads SGHTA; CDR2 reads FQGNSA. Between the trimmed V and J ends, which lost 1 base and 1 base, there was a span of 8 bases. The DNA of the CDR3 is TGTGCCAGCAGCTTAGAGGGTTTATCCTACGAGCAGTACTTC. Amino acid sequence: CASSLEGLSYEQYF. The full variable domain, its missing parts supplied by reference TRBV7-2 and TRBJ2-7, is GAGVSQSPSNKVTEKGKDVELRCDPISGHTALYWYRQSLGQGLEFLIYFQGNSAPDKSGLPSDRFSAERTGGSVSTLTIQRTQQEDSAVYLCASSLEGLSYEQYFGPGTRLTVT.

In its sample, this clonotype was seen many times. The chain couples TRBV4-1 to TRBJ2-7; D unclear. Trimming cost V 4 bases and J 0 bases, with 10 bases left between them. The CDR3 loop spans 14 amino acids. CDR1 is MGHRA, CDR2 YSYEKL, per germline. CDR3 loop: CASSPGRYSYEQYF. DNA of the CDR3: TGCGCCAGCAGCCCAGGACGGTACTCCTACGAGCAGTACTTC.

This clonotype was seen only a few times. V is TRBV28 and J is TRBJ2-1; 7 nucleotides match TRBD1. The germline gives CDR1 MDHEN, CDR2 SYDVKM. The ends lost 6 bases at V and 3 bases at J; junction bases unmatched: 8. The CDR3 extends over 15 amino acids. The CDR3 sequence is CASRYRQGYYNEQFF. CDR3 DNA: TGTGCCAGCAGATATCGACAGGGTTACTACAATGAGCAGTTCTTC. The full variable domain, rest sourced from reference TRBV28 and TRBJ2-1, is DVKVTQSSRYLVKRTGEKVFLECVQDMDHENMFWYRQDPGLGLRLIYFSYDVKMKEKGDIPEGYSVSREKKERFSLILESASTNQTSMYLCASRYRQGYYNEQFFGPGTRLTVL.

The CDR3 coding sequence is TGTGCCAGCAGTGGACTAGCGGGCGGAGATACGCAGTATTTT. Protein sequence: CASSGLAGGDTQYF. V is TRBV6-4 and J is TRBJ2-3; 10 bases fit TRBD2. The junction had 3 bases not matched to a gene; V was cut back by 4 bases and J by 5 bases. Germline V gives CDR1 MRHNA, CDR2 SNTAGT. The CDR3 runs to 14 residues.

This sequence joins TRBV24-1 and TRBJ2-3; tentative D call: TRBD2 (5 bases). Germline V gives CDR1 KGHDR, CDR2 SFDVKD. V lost 6 bases and J lost 6, with 6 bases in between. The CDR3 extends over 11 amino acids. DNA of the CDR3: TGTGCCACCAGTCCGGGGGATACGCAGTATTTT. This encodes CATSPGDTQYF.

The rearrangement links TRBV7-8 to TRBJ1-6, with D uncertain. Germline assignment: CDR1 SGHVS and CDR2 FQNEAQ. This CDR3 is built from 13 residues. Trimming pared 5 bases from V and 7 bases from J, leaving 9 bases between. The CDR3 region has the DNA TGTGCCAGCAGCAACAACGGGAATTCACCCCTCCACTTT. Translated, it gives CASSNNGNSPLHF.

This chain connects TRBV20-1 to TRBJ2-1; unclear D gene. Per the germline V gene, CDR1 is DFQATT and CDR2 is SNEGSKA (reference sequence). V gave up 5 bases and J gave up 4 bases, with 12 bases separating them. The CDR3 is made up of 13 amino acids. The CDR3 region is CSAARLSYNEQFF. The DNA for the CDR3 is TGCAGTGCTGCGAGGTTATCATACAATGAGCAGTTCTTC.

The CDR3 nucleotides are TGCGCCAGCAGCCAAGTGTGGGGAGGGAGCTCCTACAATGAGCAGTTCTTC. It codes for CASSQVWGGSSYNEQFF. The chain uses TRBV4-1 and TRBJ2-1; the match to TRBD2 covers 7 bases. Germline lookup yields CDR1 MGHRA and CDR2 YSYEKL. Unmatched junction bases numbered 6, after V lost 1 base and J lost 0 bases. The length of the CDR3 is 17 residues.

This clonotype was counted between two and nine times. The chain couples TRBV3-1 to TRBJ1-1, with D possibly being TRBD1 (5 bases). The CDR3 loop spans 14 amino acids. Per germline, CDR1 LGHDT and CDR2 YNNKEL (reference sequence). Trimming removed 1 base from V and 3 bases from J, with 9 bases in between. DNA for the CDR3: TGTGCCAGCAGCCAAGGCAGGGAGGACACTGAAGCTTTCTTT. It yields the protein CASSQGREDTEAFF.

In this sample, this clonotype turned up a few times. The CDR3 DNA sequence: TGTGCCAGCAGCCAGGGGGGAGTTGGAACCGGGGAGCTGTTTTTT. Its translation is CASSQGGVGTGELFF. The chain has TRBV9 and TRBJ2-2; D is possibly TRBD1 (7 bases). The V gene lost 4 bases and the J gene lost 5 bases, with 15 bases spanning the gap. Germline CDR1 and CDR2: SGDLS and YYNGEE. CDR3 length: 15 amino acids.

This sequence joins TRBV20-1 and TRBJ2-1, with D perhaps TRBD1 (6 bases). The V end lost 1 base, the J end lost 8 bases, and 12 bases lay between the germline ends. This CDR3 is built from 13 residues. The germline V gene has CDR1 DFQATT and CDR2 SNEGSKA (reference sequence). Here the CDR3 reads CSARAQTGDEQFF. The CDR3 DNA reads TGCAGTGCTAGAGCTCAGACAGGCGATGAGCAGTTCTTC.